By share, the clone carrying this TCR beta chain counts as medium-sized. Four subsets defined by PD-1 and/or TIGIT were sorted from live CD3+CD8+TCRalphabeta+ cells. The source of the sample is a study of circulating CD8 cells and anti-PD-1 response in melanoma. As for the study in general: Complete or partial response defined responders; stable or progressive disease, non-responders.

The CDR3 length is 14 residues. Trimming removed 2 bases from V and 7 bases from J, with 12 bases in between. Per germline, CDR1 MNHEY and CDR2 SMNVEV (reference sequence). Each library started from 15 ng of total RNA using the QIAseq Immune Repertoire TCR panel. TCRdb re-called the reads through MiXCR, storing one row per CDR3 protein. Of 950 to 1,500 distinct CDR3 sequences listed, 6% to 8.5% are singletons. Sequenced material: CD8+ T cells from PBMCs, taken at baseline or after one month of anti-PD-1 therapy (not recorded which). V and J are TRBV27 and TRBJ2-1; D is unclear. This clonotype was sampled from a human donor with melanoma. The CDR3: CASSLGVKWNEQFF. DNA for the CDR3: TGTGCCAGCAGTTTAGGAGTGAAATGGAATGAGCAGTTCTTC.